The clone carrying this T cell receptor (beta chain) has just a few counts. The source of the sample is a study of T cells after yellow fever vaccination. Generation of TCR cDNA used 5'RACE template switching (which added a universal primer site and UMIs). Each CDR3 protein gets one entry after TCRdb re-called the 5' RACE reads with MiXCR. The sample has about 550,000 distinct CDR3 sequences, 15% to 20% seen once; the top ten hold roughly an eighth. Germline CDR1 and CDR2: SNHLY and FYNNEI. CDR3 length equals 12 residues. The V and J ends lost 3 bases and 5 bases respectively, with 7 bases between them.

This chain uses TRBV2 with TRBJ2-5; no reliable D call. This receptor was identified in a man aged 25 to 40 who received the YFV17D yellow fever vaccine. This specimen was PBMCs, taken 15 days after the yellow fever booster vaccination. The CDR3 nucleotides are TGTGCCAGCAGTGATATCGGGGAGACCCAGTACTTC. This sequence encodes CASSDIGETQYF.